This T cell receptor (beta chain) was captured by sequencing in a study of cytomegalovirus exposure and HLA in healthy donors. Study-level findings and limits: TRBV6-2, TRBV6-3 and some other V segments were unresolvable in 87-base-pair reads. Earlier analysis yielded a pattern in which most TCR beta V segments were productive about 87% or about 30% of the time. An analysis was carried out later, and it reportedly showed fewer N-insertions in an Asian-associated ancestry cluster than the 666-donor mean.

Germline lookup yields CDR1 ENHRY and CDR2 SYGVKD. This CDR3 is 14 amino acids long. The V end was cut by 6 bases, the J end by 4 bases, with 13 bases between. It was with 60 Vbeta and 13 Jbeta primers that the PCR ran. Generated by immunoSEQ multiplex PCR, the TCRdb table keeps only in-frame clones and is missing some. Of some 110,000 clones in the sample, about 79% were seen once. Comment on this clone: What it binds is not known.

Nominal health characterized the donors when sampled, though unrecorded immune exposures were likely. The chain carries TRBV10-3 and TRBJ2-1; a weak D match, TRBD2 (6 bases). Specimen: PBMCs. The clonotype was recovered from a man between 60 and 75 years old in good health and CMV-seropositive. The chain's CDR3 is CAISASGEYNEQFF. The CDR3 DNA follows: TGTGCCATCAGCGCCTCGGGAGAGTACAATGAGCAGTTCTTC.